This T cell receptor beta chain was found in a study of blood T cells in healthy people across ages. With a J-beta primer mix and a sample-barcoded 5' primer, a second PCR ran about 7 to 12 cycles. From the 5' RACE reads, TCRdb called clonotypes with MiXCR, one entry per CDR3 protein. The sample contains around 1.5 million distinct CDR3 sequences, about 43% of which appear only once. Germline values: CDR1 SGHDN, CDR2 FVKESK. CDR3 length: 13 amino acids. Trimming cost V 3 bases and J 9 bases, with 14 bases left between them. The clonotype was recovered from a woman aged 18 to 35 in good health. The chain is built from TRBV14 and TRBJ1-2, with TRBD1 as a possible D gene (6 bases). Sequenced: blood. CDR3 bases: TGTGCCAGCAGCCAGGGCGCAGGGGATAGCTACACCTTC. It specifies CASSQGAGDSYTF.